This TCR beta chain appears in the sequencing data of a study of long-term antiretroviral therapy in people with HIV. With survey level as its setting, the immunoSEQ assay was v3.0. The repertoire was sequenced with immunoSEQ multiplex PCR; TCRdb's copy has only in-frame clones and lacks some. The data show about 40,000 clones, approximately 86% seen once. Trimming at V came to 5 bases and at J to 7 bases, leaving 10 bases not matched to a gene. The CDR3 runs to 14 residues. Germline V lookup: CDR1 SNHLY, CDR2 FYNNEI. The source of this sequence is a woman between 50 and 59 years old with HIV. The sample consisted of unsorted PBMCs, taken 0.1 years before starting antiretroviral therapy. The genes are TRBV2 and TRBJ2-5, with 7 bases that match TRBD1. The CDR3, as DNA: TGTGCCAGCAGTTACGACAGGGCTAGAGGGACCCAGTACTTC. It translates to CASSYDRARGTQYF.